This entry lists 17 T cell receptor beta chains sequenced from one sample in a study of T-cell reconstitution after alpha-beta-depleted transplantation in children. Unique molecular identifiers were incorporated during preparation of the TCRbeta library. MiXCR was run by TCRdb on the PCR reads, yielding one entry per CDR3 protein. The sample records 250,000 to 300,000 distinct CDR3 sequences, 11% being singletons. This specimen was peripheral blood, taken 180 days after TCRalphabeta/CD19-depleted stem cell transplant. Receptor source: a male patient aged 2-15 years who had a stem cell transplant for chronic granulomatous disease, so the T cells may come from the graft donor.

This clonotype was found many times. This chain links TRBV27 with TRBJ2-3, with TRBD2 identical over 11 bases. Germline loops: CDR1 MNHEY, CDR2 SMNVEV (reference sequence). Unmatched junction bases numbered 15, after V lost 7 bases and J lost 0 bases. The CDR3 consists of 19 residues. CDR3 nucleotide sequence: TGTGCCAGCATTGACCAGCTTCGTACTAGCGGGAGTAGCACAGATACGCAGTATTTT. Its protein product is CASIDQLRTSGSSTDTQYF.

The genes are TRBV12-3 or TRBV12-4 and TRBJ2-7, with 14 nucleotides matching TRBD2. CDR3 length: 18 residues. The V gene end was trimmed by 2 bases and the J gene end by 0 bases; junction bases not matched to a gene: 6. CDR3 in amino acids: CASSLSRTSGRLSYEQYF. The CDR3 DNA follows: TGTGCCAGCAGTTTATCCCGGACTAGCGGGAGGCTCTCCTACGAGCAGTACTTC.

In its sample, this clonotype was seen many times. The V gene is TRBV12-3 or TRBV12-4, the J gene TRBJ2-2; 13 bases fit TRBD2. The J segment lost 6 bases and the V segment lost 6 bases, leaving 7 bases of the junction unmatched. The CDR3 length is 16 residues. The CDR3 DNA follows: TGTGCCAGCAGAGCCACTAGCGGGGGGGCTGCCGGGGAGCTGTTTTTT. Its protein product is CASRATSGGAAGELFF.

This clonotype came up many times. This sequence joins TRBV7-6 and TRBJ2-3; TRBD2 agrees at 7 bases. V gave up 3 bases and J gave up 3 bases; unmatched junction bases: 6. The germline V gene has CDR1 SGHVS and CDR2 FNYEAQ. The CDR3 covers 15 residues. CDR3 sequence: CASSLPGGGTDTQYF. The CDR3 DNA reads TGTGCCAGCAGCTTGCCGGGGGGAGGTACAGATACGCAGTATTTT.

This clonotype was counted ten times or more. The chain joins TRBV12-3 or TRBV12-4 to TRBJ2-1; 10 positions agree with TRBD1. This CDR3 contains 13 residues. J gave up 14 bases and V 5 bases, and 9 bases lay outside the gene matches. The chain's CDR3 is CASSPRDRGKEFF. CDR3 DNA sequence: TGTGCCAGCAGTCCGAGGGACAGGGGTAAAGAGTTCTTC.

On this clonotype itself: A read error may explain this, as a much larger clone is one base away. The chain couples TRBV4-2 to TRBJ2-7; 7 bases map to TRBD2. This CDR3 is 14 amino acids long. The germline CDR1 and CDR2 sequences are LGHNA and YNFKEQ. The CDR3 DNA is TGTCCCAGCAGCCAAGCTAGCGGATCATACGAGCAGTACTTC. This gives the protein CPSSQASGSYEQYF.

Many counts were recorded for this clonotype. The rearrangement joins TRBV7-2 to TRBJ2-2; possibly TRBD1 or TRBD2 for D (6 bases each). The CDR3 contains 15 residues. Per the germline V gene, CDR1 is SGHTA and CDR2 is FQGNSA. The V gene lost 0 bases and the J gene lost 5 bases, with 10 bases spanning the gap. The DNA for the CDR3 is TGTGCCAGCAGCTTAGCAGGGGGGCGAACCGGGGAGCTGTTTTTT. Amino acid sequence: CASSLAGGRTGELFF.

This clonotype was detected only once. Mismatch with germline at one junction end may stem from a read error. This chain joins TRBV15 and TRBJ2-2; 9 bases are a match to TRBD1. The length of the CDR3 is 15 residues. Germline loops: CDR1 LNHNV, CDR2 YYDKDF (reference sequence). The CDR3 sequence is CATGKGDRDIGELSF. The CDR3 DNA follows: TGCGCCACCGGAAAGGGGGACAGGGATATCGGGGAGCTGTCTTTT.

This clonotype was counted many times. J is TRBJ2-7 and V is TRBV10-1; TRBD2 agrees at 10 bases. V was clipped by 0 bases and J by 3 bases; unmatched bases: 5. The CDR3 loop spans 16 amino acids. The V gene's germline CDR1 is WNHNN and CDR2 SYGVQD (reference sequence). CDR3 sequence reads: CASSESGLAGDYEQYF. CDR3 sequence (DNA): TGCGCCAGCAGTGAGTCGGGCCTAGCGGGAGACTACGAGCAGTACTTC.

This clonotype was recorded many times. The rearrangement uses TRBV12-5 and TRBJ1-5; TRBD1 matches at 11 bases. Germline CDR1 and CDR2: LGHNT and FRNRAP. The V segment lost 7 bases and the J segment 7 bases; nucleotides outside the gene matches: 9. CDR3 length: 15 residues. CDR3 sequence reads: CASAPLGQGGQPQHF. CDR3 sequence (DNA): TGTGCTAGTGCTCCCTTGGGACAGGGGGGCCAGCCCCAGCATTTT.

There are many counts of this clonotype. The chain couples TRBV5-5 to TRBJ2-5; D may match TRBD1 or TRBD2 (6 bases each). Germline CDR1 SGHKS, CDR2 YYEKEE (reference sequence). The CDR3 runs to 17 residues. V lost 1 base and J 5 bases, leaving 21 bases between the germline ends. CDR3 coding DNA: TGTGCCAGCAGCTTGCTGCGGGGCCAGGGGTTGTTGGAGACCCAGTACTTC. Its translation: CASSLLRGQGLLETQYF.

This clonotype was seen repeatedly, ten times or more. The rearrangement links TRBV7-2 to TRBJ2-7; possibly TRBD1 for D (6 bases). Germline values: CDR1 SGHTA, CDR2 FQGNSA. The CDR3 covers 13 residues. The V and J ends lost 3 bases and 4 bases respectively, with 10 bases between them. The CDR3 nucleotides read TGTGCCAGCAGCTTTCCCAGGGGTTACGAGCAGTACTTC. It encodes CASSFPRGYEQYF.

This clonotype appeared many times. This chain connects TRBV9 to TRBJ2-3, with 13 bases that match TRBD2. The V and J ends lost 2 bases and 6 bases, in that order; junction bases with no gene match: 6. The CDR3 spans 16 residues. Per the germline V gene, CDR1 is SGDLS and CDR2 is YYNGEE. CDR3 amino acids: CASSVGLAGDGDTQYF. The CDR3 nucleotides read TGTGCCAGCAGCGTCGGACTAGCGGGAGATGGGGATACGCAGTATTTT.

This clonotype was counted at least ten times. This chain connects TRBV5-1 to TRBJ1-1, with TRBD1 matching 10 bases. This CDR3 is built from 14 residues. Germline CDR1 is SGHRS and CDR2 is YFSETQ. Trimming cost V 4 bases and J 6 bases; bases outside gene matches: 6. The CDR3 loop is CASSARDRGAEAFF. CDR3 in DNA: TGCGCCAGCAGCGCCCGGGACAGGGGCGCTGAAGCTTTCTTT.

This clonotype was recorded at least ten times. The V gene is TRBV5-1, the J gene TRBJ2-1, with D unclear. V lost 1 base and J 0 bases, leaving 11 bases between the germline ends. Looked up from germline, CDR1 is SGHRS and CDR2 is YFSETQ. CDR3 size: 16 residues. CDR3: CASSLRARDSYNEQFF. DNA of the CDR3: TGCGCCAGCAGCTTGAGGGCGAGAGACTCCTACAATGAGCAGTTCTTC.

The chain uses TRBV5-1 and TRBJ2-1; D not certain. The CDR3 is 14 amino acids. Germline lookup yields CDR1 SGHRS and CDR2 YFSETQ. Trimming pared 0 bases from V and 7 bases from J, leaving 11 bases between. The CDR3 here is CASSLGVRINEQFF. As DNA, the CDR3 is TGCGCCAGCAGCTTGGGGGTCAGGATAAATGAGCAGTTCTTC.

The chain is built from TRBV5-1 and TRBJ2-5; D possibly uses TRBD1 or TRBD2 (5 bases each). Trimming took 1 base from V and 5 from J, leaving 9 bases between them. The CDR3 is 13 amino acids. Germline V gene lookup returns CDR1 SGHRS and CDR2 YFSETQ. The CDR3 bases are TGCGCCAGCAGCTTGACGGGGACGGAGACCCAGTACTTC. It yields the protein CASSLTGTETQYF.